These 15 T cell receptor beta chains originate from one sample sequenced in a study of T cell changes during pregnancy in multiple sclerosis. Produced via immunoSEQ multiplex PCR; TCRdb's table is partial and in-frame only. The table has about 44,000 clones, around 92% seen once; the top ten hold roughly 0.55%. This sample comprised CD4+ T cells from peripheral blood mononuclear cells, obtained in the third trimester of pregnancy. The receptor source for this set is a female donor with multiple sclerosis, enrolled in a pregnancy study.

V is TRBV18 and J is TRBJ1-1, with D possibly being TRBD1 (6 bases). Germline assignment: CDR1 KGHSH and CDR2 LQKENI. The CDR3 length is 17 residues. Trimming took off 1 base at V and 2 bases at J, with 17 bases between the two ends. CDR3 in DNA: TGTGCCAGCTCACCACGTCCAAGGGGTGGGACAAACACTGAAGCTTTCTTT. It yields the protein CASSPRPRGGTNTEAFF. Full variable domain (outside the CDR3, taken from reference TRBV18 and TRBJ1-1): NAGVMQNPRHLVRRRGQEARLRCSPMKGHSHVYWYRQLPEEGLKFMVYLQKENIIDESGMPKERFSAEFPKEGPSILRIQQVVRGDSAAYFCASSPRPRGGTNTEAFFGQGTRLTVV.

The V call is TRBV9, the J call TRBJ2-1, with D maybe TRBD2 (6 bases). Trimming stripped 0 bases from V and 3 bases from J, with 19 bases between. In germline, CDR1 is SGDLS, CDR2 YYNGEE. The CDR3 covers 18 residues. CDR3 sequence reads: CASSVGLRGASVYNEQFF. CDR3 in DNA: TGTGCCAGCAGCGTAGGTCTCCGTGGCGCTAGCGTCTACAATGAGCAGTTCTTC.

V and J are TRBV9 and TRBJ2-1, with 9 bases identical to TRBD1. V lost 3 bases to trimming and J lost 5 bases; unmatched junction nucleotides: 9. CDR1 is SGDLS and CDR2 is YYNGEE in the germline V gene. CDR3 size: 16 residues. The CDR3 protein is CASSAYTGTGNNEQFF. In DNA, the CDR3 is TGTGCCAGCAGCGCCTATACCGGGACAGGGAACAATGAGCAGTTCTTC.

This rearrangement joins TRBV27 to TRBJ2-7, with TRBD2 matching over 9 bases. Germline V gene data show CDR1 as MNHEY and CDR2 as SMNVEV (reference sequence). The CDR3 spans 15 residues. V lost 4 bases, J lost 7 bases, and 11 bases stayed unmatched. The chain's CDR3 is CASSYSGRGAREQYF. The DNA of the CDR3 is TGTGCCAGCAGTTATAGCGGGAGAGGGGCTCGGGAGCAGTACTTC.

The rearrangement joins TRBV5-4 to TRBJ2-7; the match to TRBD1 covers 9 bases. Germline trimming cut 4 bases from V and 5 bases from J; bases unmatched to any gene: 10. Germline V gene data show CDR1 as SGHNT and CDR2 as YYREEE (reference sequence). CDR3 length: 15 amino acids. The CDR3 spells CASSPPGTGRHEQYF. The CDR3 coding sequence is TGTGCCAGCAGCCCACCCGGGACAGGGAGACACGAGCAGTACTTC.

The J gene is TRBJ2-5, the V gene TRBV5-4; 10 nucleotides line up with TRBD2. The trim removed 0 bases at V and 4 bases at J, leaving 6 bases unmatched. The CDR3 is 16 residues long. Looked up from germline, CDR1 is SGHNT and CDR2 is YYREEE (reference sequence). CDR3 in DNA: TGTGCCAGCAGCTTGGTAGGAGCGGGAGGGCGAGAGACCCAGTACTTC. Translated, it gives CASSLVGAGGRETQYF.

The rearrangement uses TRBV29-1 and TRBJ2-7, with a tentative D call TRBD2 (5 bases). Trimming took 5 bases from V and 0 from J, leaving 8 bases between them. This CDR3 region has 12 residues. Germline V gene lookup returns CDR1 SQVTM and CDR2 ANQGSEA. The CDR3 protein is CSVTSSSYEQYF. DNA of the CDR3: TGCAGCGTTACTAGTTCCTCCTACGAGCAGTACTTC.

The chain uses TRBV5-1 and TRBJ2-7; 7 bases are a match to TRBD1. J was trimmed by 4 bases and V by 0 bases; bases with no gene match: 16. Germline CDR1 and CDR2: SGHRS and YFSETQ. This CDR3 has 18 amino acids. CDR3 protein: CASSLGLDRARPLYEQYF. The DNA of the CDR3 is TGCGCCAGCAGCTTGGGTCTTGACAGGGCCCGTCCACTATACGAGCAGTACTTC.

The gene calls are TRBV2 and TRBJ1-1, with D possibly being TRBD1 (6 bases). The germline gives CDR1 SNHLY, CDR2 FYNNEI. Trimming took off 9 bases at V and 1 base at J, with 18 bases between the two ends. There are 15 residues in the CDR3. The CDR3 protein is CASRRAGTRNTEAFF. Here the CDR3 DNA reads TGTGCCAGTCGGCGAGCCGGGACAAGGAACACTGAAGCTTTCTTT.

The V call is TRBV5-8, the J call TRBJ2-3, with D tentatively TRBD1 (5 bases). The germline gives CDR1 SGHTS, CDR2 YDEGEE. V was clipped by 5 bases and J by 4 bases, with 23 bases between them. The CDR3 length is 17 residues. The CDR3 reads CASRTRLRQLNADTQYF. CDR3 coding DNA: TGTGCCAGCAGGACCAGACTTCGACAGCTTAATGCAGATACGCAGTATTTT.

The chain carries TRBV14 and TRBJ2-1, with TRBD2 as a possible D gene (6 bases). The CDR3 covers 18 residues. CDR1 is SGHDN and CDR2 is FVKESK in the germline V gene. V lost 5 bases, J lost 1 base, and 21 bases lay in between. CDR3 DNA: TGTGCCAGCAGCGTAGGTGGCGGGATCGGGAAATCCTACAATGAGCAGTTCTTC. Protein: CASSVGGGIGKSYNEQFF. Full variable domain (remainder filled in from reference TRBV14 and TRBJ2-1): EAGVTQFPSHSVIEKGQTVTLRCDPISGHDNLYWYRRVMGKEIKFLLHFVKESKQDESGMPNNRFLAERTGGTYSTLKVQPAELEDSGVYFCASSVGGGIGKSYNEQFFGPGTRLTVL.

The gene calls are TRBV30 and TRBJ1-1, with TRBD1 as a possible D gene (6 bases). The V end was cut by 5 bases, the J end by 0 bases, with 13 bases between. CDR3 size: 14 residues. From germline, CDR1 is GTSNPN and CDR2 SVGIG (reference sequence). CDR3 DNA: TGTGCCTGGTCAGGAGGACAGTTGAACACTGAAGCTTTCTTT. This codes for CAWSGGQLNTEAFF.

This sequence joins TRBV28 and TRBJ2-2; TRBD1 agrees at 7 bases. The V gene's germline CDR1 is MDHEN and CDR2 SYDVKM. There are 16 residues in the CDR3. Trimming removed 10 bases from V and 0 bases from J; junction bases left unmatched: 11. CDR3 coding DNA: TGTGCCACCCTAAATCGCAGGGGGTCGAACACCGGGGAGCTGTTTTTT. Amino acid sequence: CATLNRRGSNTGELFF.

The genes are TRBV7-9 and TRBJ1-3; possibly TRBD1 for D (6 bases). V lost 4 bases to trimming and J lost 2 bases, with 9 bases between them. The length of the CDR3 is 14 residues. The germline gives CDR1 SEHNR, CDR2 FQNEAQ (reference sequence). CDR3 sequence (DNA): TGTGCCAGCAGCTCAACAGGGCCTGGAAACACCATATATTTT. Encoded protein: CASSSTGPGNTIYF. Variable domain in full (rest from reference TRBV7-9 and TRBJ1-3): DTGVSQNPRHKITKRGQNVTFRCDPISEHNRLYWYRQTLGQGPEFLTYFQNEAQLEKSRLLSDRFSAERPKGSFSTLEIQRTEQGDSAMYLCASSSTGPGNTIYFGEGSWLTVV.

The V gene is TRBV25-1, the J gene TRBJ2-5; 8 bases map to TRBD1. V lost 3 bases and J lost 3; bases outside the gene matches: 3. This CDR3 contains 14 residues. Germline CDR1 and CDR2: MGHDK and SYGVNS. CDR3 region: CASSDRTGKETQYF. The CDR3 DNA reads as TGTGCCAGCAGTGATCGGACAGGGAAAGAGACCCAGTACTTC.